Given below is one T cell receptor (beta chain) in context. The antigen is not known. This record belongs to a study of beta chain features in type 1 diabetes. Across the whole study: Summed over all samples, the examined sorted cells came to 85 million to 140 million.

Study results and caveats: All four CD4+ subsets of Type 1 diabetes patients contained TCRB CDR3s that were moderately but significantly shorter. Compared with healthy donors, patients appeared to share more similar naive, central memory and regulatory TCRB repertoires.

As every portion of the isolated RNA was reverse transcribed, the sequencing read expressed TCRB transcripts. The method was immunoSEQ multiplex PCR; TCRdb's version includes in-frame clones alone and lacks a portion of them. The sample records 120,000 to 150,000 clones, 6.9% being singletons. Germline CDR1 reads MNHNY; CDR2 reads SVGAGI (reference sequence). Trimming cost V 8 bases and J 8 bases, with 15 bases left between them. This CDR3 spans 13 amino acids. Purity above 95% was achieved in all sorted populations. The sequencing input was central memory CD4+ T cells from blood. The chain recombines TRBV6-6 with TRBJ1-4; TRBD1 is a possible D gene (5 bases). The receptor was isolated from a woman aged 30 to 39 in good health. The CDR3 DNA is TGTGCCAGCGAAGACAGTTTCAACGAAAAACTGTTTTTT. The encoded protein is CASEDSFNEKLFF.